These T cell receptor beta chains were read from a single sample in a study of CD8+CD57+ T cells in acquired aplastic anemia. TCRdb used MiXCR to reprocess the reads, holding one entry per CDR3 protein. The table has some 280,000 distinct CDR3 sequences, around 60% seen once. Sequenced input: sorted CD4+, CD8+, or CD8+CD57+ T cells (not recorded which) from PBMCs. Every receptor here comes from a human donor with severe aplastic anemia or a healthy control (not recorded which). CDR3s include the opening cysteine and the closing phenylalanine or tryptophan. The order of the fields is V gene, D gene, clone size, J gene, CDR3 protein, CDR3 DNA. D genes are given only for firm matches. Clone size is not always given. Where it is, it says once, few, many or a class for expanded clones.

V: TRBV12-5
D: NA
size: many
J: TRBJ1-1
CDR3: CASGPSPTATEAFF
DNA: TGTGCTAGTGGCCCCTCCCCGACGGCCACTGAAGCTTTCTTT

V: TRBV5-8
D: NA
size: many
J: TRBJ2-3
CDR3: CASSLDWGGTDTQYF
DNA: TGTGCCAGCAGCTTGGATTGGGGTGGCACAGATACGCAGTATTTT

V: TRBV7-2
D: NA
size: once
J: TRBJ2-5
CDR3: CASSLGPPQPETQYF
DNA: TGTGCCAGCAGCTTAGGACCCCCTCAACCCGAGACCCAGTACTTC

V: TRBV7-6
D: NA
size: NA
J: TRBJ2-7
CDR3: CASSPATGTSSYEQYF
DNA: TGTGCCAGCAGCCCAGCGACAGGCACCAGCTCCTACGAGCAGTACTTC

V: TRBV7-8
D: TRBD1
size: NA
J: TRBJ2-1
CDR3: CASTPLGTGIEQFF
DNA: TGTGCCAGCACCCCCCTCGGGACAGGGATTGAGCAGTTCTTC

V: TRBV5-1
D: NA
size: NA
J: TRBJ2-1
CDR3: CASSFSNNEQFF
DNA: TGCGCCAGCAGCTTCTCTAACAATGAGCAGTTCTTC

V: TRBV7-6
D: TRBD1
size: NA
J: TRBJ2-2
CDR3: CASSLRTGKDTGELFF
DNA: TGTGCCAGCAGCTTGAGGACAGGGAAGGACACCGGGGAGCTGTTTTTT

V: TRBV25-1
D: NA
size: NA
J: TRBJ1-4
CDR3: CASSAWTQTNEKLFF
DNA: TGTGCCAGCAGTGCCTGGACACAAACTAATGAAAAACTGTTTTTT

V: TRBV7-9
D: TRBD2
size: NA
J: TRBJ2-3
CDR3: CASSPKSGLANTDTQYF
DNA: TGTGCCAGCAGCCCAAAATCTGGACTAGCGAACACAGATACGCAGTATTTT

V: TRBV14
D: NA
size: NA
J: TRBJ1-4
CDR3: CASSQDLGVSIYEKLFF
DNA: TGTGCCAGCAGCCAAGATTTGGGGGTTTCAATTTATGAAAAACTGTTTTTT

V: TRBV20-1
D: NA
size: NA
J: TRBJ2-5
CDR3: CSARQAGGQETQYF
DNA: TGCAGTGCTAGGCAAGCGGGCGGCCAAGAGACCCAGTACTTC

V: TRBV20-1
D: NA
size: NA
J: TRBJ2-1
CDR3: CSASDEQFF
DNA: TGCAGTGCTAGTGATGAGCAGTTCTTC

V: TRBV29-1
D: NA
size: many
J: TRBJ2-1
CDR3: CSANLVPAEQFF
DNA: TGCAGCGCGAATCTGGTCCCGGCCGAGCAGTTCTTC

V: TRBV3-1
D: NA
size: NA
J: TRBJ1-3
CDR3: CASSPSDQWSSGNTIYF
DNA: TGTGCCAGCAGCCCCTCGGACCAATGGAGCTCTGGAAACACCATATATTTT

V: TRBV9
D: NA
size: NA
J: TRBJ2-5
CDR3: CASSVLARLGWGETQYF
DNA: TGTGCCAGCAGCGTCCTCGCCCGGTTGGGGTGGGGAGAGACCCAGTACTTC

V: TRBV7-2
D: NA
size: NA
J: TRBJ1-6
CDR3: CASSFTQAANSPLHF
DNA: TGTGCCAGCAGCTTTACTCAGGCAGCGAATTCACCCCTCCACTTT

V: TRBV15
D: TRBD1
size: NA
J: TRBJ2-2
CDR3: CATSKDREYTGELFF
DNA: TGTGCCACCAGCAAGGACAGGGAGTACACCGGGGAGCTGTTTTTT

V: TRBV20-1
D: NA
size: NA
J: TRBJ2-3
CDR3: CSVRSQGPDTQYF
DNA: TGCAGTGTAAGGTCACAGGGACCAGATACGCAGTATTTT

V: TRBV19
D: NA
size: many
J: TRBJ2-7
CDR3: CASSISGNHEQYF
DNA: TGTGCCAGTAGTATTTCAGGGAACCACGAGCAGTACTTC

V: TRBV24-1
D: NA
size: NA
J: TRBJ2-2
CDR3: CATGGTENTGELFF
DNA: TGTGCCACCGGTGGAACGGAGAACACCGGGGAGCTGTTTTTT

V: TRBV11-2
D: NA
size: many
J: TRBJ1-1
CDR3: CASSLVGGPLNTEAFF
DNA: TGTGCCAGCAGCTTAGTGGGGGGTCCTTTGAACACTGAAGCTTTCTTT

V: TRBV7-9
D: NA
size: once
J: TRBJ2-5
CDR3: CASSSGRTSSETQYF
DNA: TGTGCCAGCAGCAGTGGACGGACGTCCTCAGAGACCCAGTACTTC

V: TRBV7-2
D: NA
size: once
J: TRBJ2-1
CDR3: CASSLGPTINEQFF
DNA: TGTGCCAGCAGCCTAGGTCCTACGATCAATGAGCAGTTCTTC

V: TRBV10-3
D: NA
size: few
J: TRBJ2-7
CDR3: CAISVLGSSSYEQYF
DNA: TGTGCCATCAGTGTCCTAGGCAGTTCCTCCTACGAGCAGTACTTC

V: TRBV19
D: TRBD1
size: many
J: TRBJ1-2
CDR3: CASSRTGDGYGYTF
DNA: TGTGCCAGTAGTAGGACAGGGGATGGCTATGGCTACACCTTC

V: TRBV24-1
D: NA
size: NA
J: TRBJ2-1
CDR3: CATSGGGTGEQFF
DNA: TGTGCCACCAGTGGTGGGGGGACCGGTGAGCAGTTCTTC

V: TRBV19
D: TRBD1
size: many
J: TRBJ1-2
CDR3: CASSIGGQNYGYTF
DNA: TGTGCCAGTAGTATCGGGGGACAGAACTATGGCTACACCTTC

V: TRBV7-2
D: NA
size: NA
J: TRBJ2-3
CDR3: CASSLAPPGGGAADTQYF
DNA: TGTGCCAGCAGCTTAGCGCCCCCTGGAGGGGGAGCCGCTGATACGCAGTATTTT

V: TRBV9
D: NA
size: many
J: TRBJ2-6
CDR3: CASSVSGGSGANVLTF
DNA: TGTGCCAGCAGCGTGTCTGGGGGGTCTGGGGCCAACGTCCTGACTTTC

V: TRBV20-1
D: TRBD2
size: few
J: TRBJ2-5
CDR3: CSARGSAGSETQYF
DNA: TGCAGTGCTAGAGGATCAGCGGGATCCGAGACCCAGTACTTC

V: TRBV7-8
D: NA
size: NA
J: TRBJ2-3
CDR3: CASSLGYERDTSTDTQYF
DNA: TGTGCCAGCAGCTTAGGTTACGAGCGTGATACTAGCACAGATACGCAGTATTTT

V: TRBV9
D: NA
size: NA
J: TRBJ1-6
CDR3: CASSQEWILMSPLHF
DNA: TGTGCCAGCAGCCAAGAGTGGATATTAATGTCACCCCTCCACTTT

V: TRBV5-1
D: TRBD2
size: NA
J: TRBJ2-3
CDR3: CASSYEASGITDTQYF
DNA: TGCGCCAGCAGCTACGAGGCTAGCGGGATCACAGATACGCAGTATTTT

V: TRBV9
D: NA
size: many
J: TRBJ2-7
CDR3: CASSVNLNSYEQYF
DNA: TGTGCCAGCAGCGTAAATCTTAACTCCTACGAGCAGTACTTC

V: TRBV29-1
D: TRBD1
size: once
J: TRBJ2-5
CDR3: CSVGTDRAEKTQYF
DNA: TGCAGCGTGGGTACCGACAGGGCGGAGAAGACCCAGTACTTC

V: TRBV6-1
D: TRBD1
size: NA
J: TRBJ2-2
CDR3: CASSLATGDTGELFF
DNA: TGTGCCAGCTCCCTTGCGACAGGGGACACCGGGGAGCTGTTTTTT

V: TRBV2
D: TRBD1
size: NA
J: TRBJ1-2
CDR3: CASSEGRGTVIYGYTF
DNA: TGTGCCAGCAGTGAAGGCCGCGGGACAGTTATCTATGGCTACACCTTC

V: TRBV9
D: NA
size: NA
J: TRBJ1-2
CDR3: CASRGDYGYTF
DNA: TGTGCCAGCCGGGGGGACTATGGCTACACCTTC

V: TRBV2
D: NA
size: NA
J: TRBJ1-5
CDR3: CASSGGTRSQPQHF
DNA: TGTGCCAGCAGTGGAGGGACCAGGTCTCAGCCCCAGCATTTT

V: TRBV12-3/TRBV12-4
D: TRBD2
size: once
J: TRBJ2-5
CDR3: CASRTSGQETQYF
DNA: TGTGCCAGCCGGACTAGCGGCCAAGAGACCCAGTACTTC

V: TRBV9
D: NA
size: NA
J: TRBJ2-7
CDR3: CASSPHYGGGPDEQYF
DNA: TGTGCCAGCAGCCCCCATTACGGTGGGGGGCCGGACGAGCAGTACTTC

V: TRBV2
D: TRBD1
size: many
J: TRBJ1-3
CDR3: CASRGTGDRNTIYF
DNA: TGTGCCAGCAGGGGGACAGGAGATAGAAACACCATATATTTT

V: TRBV7-3
D: NA
size: NA
J: TRBJ2-1
CDR3: CASSSYNNEQFF
DNA: TGTGCCAGCAGCTCCTATAACAATGAGCAGTTCTTC

V: TRBV20-1
D: TRBD1
size: NA
J: TRBJ2-1
CDR3: CSAPLATGGSNEQFF
DNA: TGCAGTGCCCCGCTTGCGACAGGGGGTAGCAATGAGCAGTTCTTC

V: TRBV12-3/TRBV12-4
D: NA
size: many
J: TRBJ1-2
CDR3: CASSPRGGGYTF
DNA: TGTGCCAGCAGTCCAAGGGGGGGCGGCTACACCTTC

V: TRBV6-5
D: NA
size: many
J: TRBJ2-2
CDR3: CASSPLRTGELFF
DNA: TGTGCCAGCAGTCCCCTCAGGACCGGGGAGCTGTTTTTT